The clone carrying this T cell receptor (beta chain) occurred once. This sample was included in a study of T cell responses to AZD1222 COVID-19 vaccine. The repertoire was sequenced with immunoSEQ multiplex PCR; TCRdb's copy has only in-frame clones and lacks some. This sample carries approximately 160,000 clones, 90% of them seen once, and the ten largest clones take around 3%. Germline CDR1 and CDR2: MNHEY and SVGAGI. This CDR3 has 14 amino acids. Trimming stripped 6 bases from V and 2 bases from J, with 14 bases between. This clonotype was obtained from an adult in good health. The sample here was peripheral blood, taken on day 0 of AZD1222 vaccination. The chain couples TRBV6-5 to TRBJ2-7, with D maybe TRBD1 (7 bases). In DNA form, the CDR3 reads TGTGCCAGCAGAATACAGGGGACTGCCTACGAGCAGTACTTC. It specifies CASRIQGTAYEQYF.